This is a list of T cell receptor beta chains from one sample in a study of shared clonotypes between healthy human individuals. Method: immunoSEQ multiplex PCR; TCRdb's copy keeps in-frame clones and lacks some. The table includes around 1.6 million clones, 95% to 99% detected once. The material sequenced was naive CD4+ T cells sorted from blood. These TCRs come from a man aged 30 to 39 in good health. The CDR3 runs from the conserved cysteine through the conserved F or W. D genes are given only for firm matches. Expanded clones get a size class; other rows say once, few or many, or leave the size out.

J: TRBJ2-1
length: 14
V: TRBV10-3
size: NA
D: NA
CDR3: CAISDRLSPNEQFF
DNA: TGTGCCATCAGTGACAGACTTTCCCCCAATGAGCAGTTCTTC

J: TRBJ2-7
length: 14
V: TRBV10-2
size: NA
D: TRBD2
CDR3: CASSSGTSDYEQYF
DNA: TGCGCCAGCAGTTCCGGGACTAGCGACTACGAGCAGTACTTC

J: TRBJ2-3
length: 18
V: TRBV7-2
size: NA
D: TRBD2
CDR3: CASSLTPAGVHYTDTQYF
DNA: TGTGCCAGCAGCTTAACCCCTGCGGGAGTCCACTACACAGATACGCAGTATTTT

J: TRBJ2-2
length: 14
V: TRBV7-3
size: NA
D: NA
CDR3: CASSFREPTGELFF
DNA: TGTGCCAGCAGCTTCCGGGAACCCACCGGGGAGCTGTTTTTT

J: TRBJ2-3
length: 17
V: TRBV9
size: NA
D: TRBD2
CDR3: CASSPRRTSGITDTQYF
DNA: TGTGCCAGCAGCCCCCGTCGGACTAGCGGGATTACGGATACGCAGTATTTT

J: TRBJ1-2
length: 14
V: TRBV27
size: NA
D: TRBD1
CDR3: CASSLYRGPYGYTF
DNA: TGTGCCAGCAGTCTCTACAGGGGGCCCTATGGCTACACCTTC

J: TRBJ2-7
length: 13
V: TRBV18
size: once
D: TRBD2
CDR3: CASSPGLTYEQYF
DNA: TGTGCCAGCTCACCGGGACTAACCTACGAGCAGTACTTC

J: TRBJ2-2
length: 14
V: TRBV11-3
size: NA
D: TRBD1
CDR3: CASSFDRVSGELFF
DNA: TGTGCCAGCAGCTTCGACAGGGTGTCCGGGGAGCTGTTTTTT

J: TRBJ2-1
length: 16
V: TRBV9
size: NA
D: TRBD2
CDR3: CASSAYLAGLYNEQFF
DNA: TGTGCCAGCAGCGCCTACCTAGCGGGTCTTTACAATGAGCAGTTCTTC

J: TRBJ1-1
length: 12
V: TRBV5-6
size: NA
D: NA
CDR3: CASSSQVFEAFF
DNA: TGTGCCAGCAGCTCACAGGTTTTTGAAGCTTTCTTT

J: TRBJ2-7
length: 19
V: TRBV28
size: NA
D: NA
CDR3: CASSPGWDDTGDGSYEQYF
DNA: TGTGCCAGCAGCCCTGGTTGGGACGATACGGGAGACGGCTCCTACGAGCAGTACTTC

J: TRBJ1-4
length: 11
V: TRBV20-1
size: NA
D: TRBD1
CDR3: CSAQGAEKLFF
DNA: TGCAGTGCGCAGGGGGCGGAAAAACTGTTTTTT

J: TRBJ2-1
length: 15
V: TRBV11-2
size: NA
D: NA
CDR3: CASSPTSVGHNEQFF
DNA: TGTGCCAGCAGCCCCACATCGGTGGGACACAATGAGCAGTTCTTC

J: TRBJ1-5
length: 13
V: TRBV19
size: NA
D: TRBD1
CDR3: CASRVTGSSPQHF
DNA: TGTGCCAGTAGGGTGACAGGGAGTTCGCCCCAGCATTTT

J: TRBJ2-7
length: 13
V: TRBV27
size: NA
D: NA
CDR3: CASSLRRFYEQYF
DNA: TGTGCCAGCAGTTTAAGGCGTTTCTACGAGCAGTACTTC

J: TRBJ2-2
length: 14
V: TRBV2
size: NA
D: TRBD2
CDR3: CASSDGRGEGLLFF
DNA: TGTGCCAGCAGTGATGGCCGCGGGGAGGGCCTGCTGTTTTTT

J: TRBJ2-7
length: 16
V: TRBV9
size: NA
D: TRBD1
CDR3: CASSVNPGGAVGEQYF
DNA: TGTGCCAGCAGCGTAAACCCAGGGGGTGCGGTTGGCGAGCAGTACTTC

J: TRBJ2-3
length: 13
V: TRBV5-1
size: NA
D: NA
CDR3: CASSLARGDTQYF
DNA: TGCGCCAGCAGCTTGGCTAGGGGAGATACGCAGTATTTT

J: TRBJ1-3
length: 14
V: TRBV5-1
size: NA
D: NA
CDR3: CASSETGSGNTIYF
DNA: TGCGCCAGCAGCGAGACAGGATCCGGAAACACCATATATTTT

J: TRBJ1-2
length: 15
V: TRBV18
size: NA
D: TRBD1
CDR3: CASSSSGQGITGYTF
DNA: TGTGCCAGCTCAAGCTCCGGACAGGGGATCACTGGCTACACCTTC

J: TRBJ2-1
length: 11
V: TRBV2
size: NA
D: NA
CDR3: CASSASGEQFF
DNA: TGTGCCAGCAGCGCGTCGGGAGAGCAGTTCTTC

J: TRBJ1-1
length: 16
V: TRBV29-1
size: NA
D: NA
CDR3: CSVKSSGVGPNTEAFF
DNA: TGCAGCGTTAAATCTTCAGGGGTGGGCCCGAACACTGAAGCTTTCTTT

J: TRBJ1-1
length: 14
V: TRBV9
size: NA
D: NA
CDR3: CASSVARGGTEAFF
DNA: TGTGCCAGCAGCGTAGCTCGGGGGGGAACTGAAGCTTTCTTT

J: TRBJ1-3
length: 12
V: TRBV7-9
size: few
D: NA
CDR3: CASNPGANTIYF
DNA: TGTGCCAGCAACCCAGGTGCTAACACCATATATTTT

J: TRBJ2-1
length: 14
V: TRBV5-1
size: NA
D: NA
CDR3: CASSFMTGINEQFF
DNA: TGCGCCAGCAGCTTTATGACAGGTATAAATGAGCAGTTCTTC

J: TRBJ2-3
length: 14
V: TRBV6-5
size: NA
D: NA
CDR3: CASSLTGSTDTQYF
DNA: TGTGCCAGCAGTCTGACTGGAAGCACAGATACGCAGTATTTT

J: TRBJ1-1
length: 15
V: TRBV6-5
size: once
D: NA
CDR3: CASSDPRGLNTEAFF
DNA: TGTGCCAGCAGCGATCCCAGGGGTCTAAACACTGAAGCTTTCTTT

J: TRBJ1-5
length: 13
V: TRBV5-1
size: NA
D: TRBD1
CDR3: CASSSTGDQPQHF
DNA: TGCGCCAGCAGCTCGACAGGGGACCAGCCCCAGCATTTT

J: TRBJ2-1
length: 15
V: TRBV6-5
size: NA
D: TRBD2
CDR3: CASSYRGLANNEQFF
DNA: TGTGCCAGCAGTTACCGGGGACTAGCAAACAATGAGCAGTTCTTC

J: TRBJ1-3
length: 13
V: TRBV9
size: NA
D: NA
CDR3: CASNRGDGNTIYF
DNA: TGTGCCAGCAACCGAGGCGATGGAAACACCATATATTTT

J: TRBJ2-7
length: 13
V: TRBV6-6
size: NA
D: NA
CDR3: CASSYSDLGEQYF
DNA: TGTGCCAGCAGTTACTCGGACCTCGGCGAGCAGTACTTC

J: TRBJ2-1
length: 18
V: TRBV11-3
size: NA
D: TRBD2
CDR3: CASSSTSGRASTDNEQFF
DNA: TGTGCCAGCAGCTCGACTAGCGGGAGGGCCTCTACCGACAATGAGCAGTTCTTC

J: TRBJ1-2
length: 15
V: TRBV7-9
size: NA
D: TRBD1
CDR3: CASSLQGAVDYGYTF
DNA: TGTGCCAGCAGCTTACAGGGGGCCGTCGACTATGGCTACACCTTC

J: TRBJ2-7
length: 13
V: TRBV27
size: NA
D: TRBD1
CDR3: CASSWTGRSEQYF
DNA: TGTGCCAGCAGTTGGACAGGGAGAAGCGAGCAGTACTTC

J: TRBJ2-1
length: 16
V: TRBV5-6
size: NA
D: TRBD2
CDR3: CASSFGSGSRGNEQFF
DNA: TGTGCCAGCAGCTTTGGAAGCGGGAGTCGGGGCAATGAGCAGTTCTTC

J: TRBJ2-5
length: 14
V: TRBV7-8
size: NA
D: NA
CDR3: CASSLGRSEETQYF
DNA: TGTGCCAGCAGCTTAGGGCGGTCCGAAGAGACCCAGTACTTC

J: TRBJ2-7
length: 14
V: TRBV5-6
size: NA
D: NA
CDR3: CASSFPPPVYEQYF
DNA: TGTGCCAGCAGCTTTCCACCCCCCGTCTACGAGCAGTACTTC

J: TRBJ2-1
length: 15
V: TRBV2
size: NA
D: TRBD2
CDR3: CASSEITSGYGEQFF
DNA: TGTGCCAGCAGTGAAATAACTAGCGGGTACGGTGAGCAGTTCTTC

J: TRBJ2-1
length: 15
V: TRBV6-4
size: NA
D: TRBD2
CDR3: CASSELSGGANEQFF
DNA: TGTGCCAGCAGTGAACTTTCGGGAGGGGCAAATGAGCAGTTCTTC

J: TRBJ2-7
length: 16
V: TRBV2
size: NA
D: TRBD2
CDR3: CASRGTSGRMSYEQYF
DNA: TGTGCCAGCAGGGGGACTAGCGGGAGGATGTCCTACGAGCAGTACTTC

J: TRBJ2-3
length: 12
V: TRBV30
size: NA
D: NA
CDR3: CAYSSRADTQYF
DNA: TGTGCCTACTCCTCCCGGGCAGATACGCAGTATTTT